These T cell receptor beta chains were read from a single sample in a study of response to subunit inactivated influenza vaccine. MiXCR was run by TCRdb on the RT-PCR reads, yielding one entry per CDR3 protein. The repertoire has 500,000 to 600,000 distinct CDR3 sequences, around 8% of them found once; the top ten carry over 10%. Sequencing used PBMCs from blood, obtained around 25 months after vaccination. Receptors were obtained from a man aged 45-69 years who received an inactivated influenza vaccine. Each CDR3 is given with its conserved first and last residue. Each record gives: V gene, J gene, D gene, clone size, CDR3 protein, CDR3 DNA. The D gene is left open where the match is weak. Where a row states a size, it is once, few, many or the class of an expanded clone; other rows omit it.

v_gene: TRBV20-1
j_gene: TRBJ1-5
d_gene: .
abundance: few
CDR3aa: CSARVGRNSNQPQHF
CDR3nt: TGCAGTGCTAGAGTGGGCAGAAATAGCAATCAGCCCCAGCATTTT

v_gene: TRBV29-1
j_gene: TRBJ2-7
d_gene: .
abundance: many
CDR3aa: CSAEQDYPYEQYF
CDR3nt: TGCAGCGCAGAGCAAGACTACCCCTACGAGCAGTACTTC

v_gene: TRBV25-1
j_gene: TRBJ2-5
d_gene: TRBD1
abundance: .
CDR3aa: CASSGWGPSGTEYF
CDR3nt: TGTGCCAGCAGTGGATGGGGTCCGTCCGGGACAGAGTACTTC

v_gene: TRBV7-9
j_gene: TRBJ2-3
d_gene: TRBD2
abundance: many
CDR3aa: CASSRLAGRTDTQYF
CDR3nt: TGTGCCAGCAGCCGACTAGCGGGCCGCACAGATACGCAGTATTTT

v_gene: TRBV20-1
j_gene: TRBJ2-7
d_gene: .
abundance: many
CDR3aa: CSAKARGRQYEQYF
CDR3nt: TGCAGTGCTAAGGCCCGGGGGAGGCAATACGAGCAGTACTTC

v_gene: TRBV20-1
j_gene: TRBJ2-7
d_gene: TRBD1
abundance: .
CDR3aa: CSARGTGFSYEQYF
CDR3nt: TGCAGTGCTAGGGGGACAGGGTTCTCCTACGAGCAGTACTTC

v_gene: TRBV7-8
j_gene: TRBJ2-7
d_gene: TRBD1
abundance: few
CDR3aa: CASSLDSGTGPSYEQYF
CDR3nt: TGTGCCAGCAGCTTAGACTCCGGGACAGGACCCTCCTACGAGCAGTACTTC

v_gene: TRBV12-3/TRBV12-4
j_gene: TRBJ1-1
d_gene: TRBD1
abundance: many
CDR3aa: CASRPGQGWTEAFF
CDR3nt: TGTGCCAGCAGACCTGGACAGGGATGGACTGAAGCTTTCTTT

v_gene: TRBV4-1
j_gene: TRBJ2-7
d_gene: .
abundance: many
CDR3aa: CASSQAGAYYEQYF
CDR3nt: TGCGCCAGCAGCCAAGCCGGGGCATACTACGAGCAGTACTTC

v_gene: TRBV5-1
j_gene: TRBJ2-3
d_gene: TRBD2
abundance: .
CDR3aa: CASSQTGTSGTDTQYF
CDR3nt: TGCGCCAGCAGCCAAACTGGGACTAGCGGCACAGATACGCAGTATTTT

v_gene: TRBV10-2
j_gene: TRBJ1-6
d_gene: .
abundance: .
CDR3aa: CASSDRQMNSPLHF
CDR3nt: TGCGCCAGCAGTGATAGACAGATGAATTCACCCCTCCACTTT

v_gene: TRBV20-1
j_gene: TRBJ2-3
d_gene: .
abundance: few
CDR3aa: CSATPPLGADTQYF
CDR3nt: TGCAGTGCTACCCCGCCCCTAGGAGCAGATACGCAGTATTTT

v_gene: TRBV27
j_gene: TRBJ2-2
d_gene: .
abundance: few
CDR3aa: CASSLRTRAAVPGSGELFF
CDR3nt: TGTGCCAGCAGTTTACGGACCCGAGCCGCAGTCCCCGGTTCCGGGGAGCTGTTTTTT

v_gene: TRBV4-1
j_gene: TRBJ2-2
d_gene: TRBD2
abundance: many
CDR3aa: CASSLTSGGAAGELFF
CDR3nt: TGCGCCAGCAGCCTCACTAGCGGGGGGGCCGCCGGGGAGCTGTTTTTT

v_gene: TRBV10-3
j_gene: TRBJ2-6
d_gene: .
abundance: few
CDR3aa: CAISQIKGANVLTF
CDR3nt: TGTGCCATCAGCCAGATCAAAGGGGCCAACGTCCTGACTTTC

v_gene: TRBV5-1
j_gene: TRBJ2-7
d_gene: .
abundance: many
CDR3aa: CASSLGTEQYF
CDR3nt: TGCGCCAGCAGCTTGGGAACTGAGCAGTACTTC

v_gene: TRBV7-9
j_gene: TRBJ2-5
d_gene: TRBD1
abundance: few
CDR3aa: CASRKDRAQETQYF
CDR3nt: TGTGCCAGCAGGAAAGACAGGGCACAAGAGACCCAGTACTTC

v_gene: TRBV25-1
j_gene: TRBJ2-1
d_gene: TRBD2
abundance: .
CDR3aa: CASSPHVRLAGDEQFF
CDR3nt: TGTGCCAGCAGCCCCCACGTTAGGCTAGCGGGCGATGAGCAGTTCTTC

v_gene: TRBV4-3
j_gene: TRBJ2-2
d_gene: TRBD2
abundance: many
CDR3aa: CACSNGGAAGELFF
CDR3nt: TGCGCCTGCAGCAACGGGGGGGCCGCCGGGGAGCTGTTTTTT

v_gene: TRBV20-1
j_gene: TRBJ2-4
d_gene: .
abundance: many
CDR3aa: CSARSDWVGLAKNIQYF
CDR3nt: TGCAGTGCTAGGAGTGATTGGGTGGGGCTAGCCAAAAACATTCAGTACTTC

v_gene: TRBV18
j_gene: TRBJ2-3
d_gene: TRBD2
abundance: .
CDR3aa: CASSPVRLAGSTDTQYF
CDR3nt: TGTGCCAGCTCACCCGTTCGACTAGCGGGGAGCACAGATACGCAGTATTTT

v_gene: TRBV12-3/TRBV12-4
j_gene: TRBJ2-1
d_gene: .
abundance: few
CDR3aa: CASSYNRVLFF
CDR3nt: TGTGCCAGCAGTTACAACAGGGTACTGTTCTTC

v_gene: TRBV15
j_gene: TRBJ2-6
d_gene: .
abundance: few
CDR3aa: CATSRYGRSGANVLTF
CDR3nt: TGTGCCACCAGCCGATATGGACGGTCTGGGGCCAACGTCCTGACTTTC

v_gene: TRBV3-1
j_gene: TRBJ2-5
d_gene: .
abundance: few
CDR3aa: CASSLRTTLSQETQYF
CDR3nt: TGTGCCAGCAGCCTACGGACTACCCTATCCCAAGAGACCCAGTACTTC

v_gene: TRBV7-9
j_gene: TRBJ1-4
d_gene: .
abundance: few
CDR3aa: CASSALQGRGEKLFF
CDR3nt: TGTGCCAGCAGCGCCTTACAGGGAAGGGGAGAAAAACTGTTTTTT

v_gene: TRBV6-4
j_gene: TRBJ2-1
d_gene: .
abundance: few
CDR3aa: CASSDPYGEQFF
CDR3nt: TGTGCCAGCAGTGACCCATATGGGGAGCAGTTCTTC

v_gene: TRBV7-2
j_gene: TRBJ2-6
d_gene: .
abundance: many
CDR3aa: CASSLHPQGSGANVLTF
CDR3nt: TGTGCCAGCAGCTTACACCCACAGGGCTCTGGGGCCAACGTCCTGACTTTC

v_gene: TRBV16
j_gene: TRBJ2-5
d_gene: .
abundance: many
CDR3aa: CASSQSQGDETQYF
CDR3nt: TGTGCCAGCAGCCAATCACAAGGGGACGAGACCCAGTACTTC

v_gene: TRBV29-1
j_gene: TRBJ1-5
d_gene: .
abundance: .
CDR3aa: CSADLGPNQPQHF
CDR3nt: TGCAGCGCTGACCTAGGACCCAATCAGCCCCAGCATTTT